A single sample is the source of the 17 T cell receptor beta chains below, sequenced in a study of radiotherapy plus CTLA-4 blockade in lung cancer. Profiled with immunoSEQ multiplex PCR; TCRdb holds only in-frame clones, not every one. The sample shows tens of thousands of clones, around 80% of them seen only once. Sample: peripheral blood, taken from a patient treated with radiotherapy plus ipilimumab. Receptor source: a human donor with non-small cell lung cancer who had stable disease on radiotherapy plus ipilimumab.

The chain is built from TRBV11-2 and TRBJ1-4; no reliable D call. Trimming removed 5 bases at V and 0 bases at J, with 13 bases between. Germline V gene sequence: CDR1 SGHAT, CDR2 FQNNGV. The CDR3 contains 16 residues. The CDR3 loop reads CASSLGVTSTNEKLFF. The CDR3 DNA reads as TGTGCCAGCAGCCTGGGTGTAACGTCAACTAATGAAAAACTGTTTTTT. Full variable domain (missing parts from reference TRBV11-2 and TRBJ1-4): EAGVAQSPRYKIIEKRQSVAFWCNPISGHATLYWYQQILGQGPKLLIQFQNNGVVDDSQLPKDRFSAERLKGVDSTLKIQPAKLEDSAVYLCASSLGVTSTNEKLFFGSGTQLSVL.

J is TRBJ2-2 and V is TRBV19, with TRBD1 matching 9 bases. The junction had 6 bases not matched to a gene; V was cut back by 1 base and J by 6 bases. There are 16 residues in the CDR3. Germline V lookup: CDR1 LNHDA, CDR2 SQIVND (reference sequence). CDR3 DNA sequence: TGTGCCAGTAGTATAGGGGCTACAGGGGGCGCCGGGGAGCTGTTTTTT. Residues: CASSIGATGGAGELFF. The entire variable domain, with the rest obtained from reference TRBV19 and TRBJ2-2, is as follows: DGGITQSPKYLFRKEGQNVTLSCEQNLNHDAMYWYRQDPGQGLRLIYYSQIVNDFQKGDIAEGYSVSREKKESFPLTVTSAQKNPTAFYLCASSIGATGGAGELFFGEGSRLTVL.

The chain is built from TRBV9 and TRBJ2-3; weak D call: TRBD1 (5 bases). The CDR3 totals 15 residues. Trimming took 7 bases from V and 0 from J, leaving 15 bases between them. Germline V CDR1 and CDR2: SGDLS, YYNGEE. The CDR3 loop is CASGTGDTSTDTQYF. For the CDR3, the DNA is TGTGCCAGCGGAACAGGCGATACTAGCACAGATACGCAGTATTTT.

The chain is built from TRBV5-4 and TRBJ1-1; the D gene is possibly TRBD1 (6 bases). The CDR3 has 15 residues. CDR1 is SGHNT and CDR2 is YYREEE in the germline V gene (reference sequence). V dropped 4 bases and J dropped 4 bases, with 17 bases sitting between them. The CDR3 coding sequence is TGTGCCAGCAGCCCAAGGGGGGACGCCGGCACTGAAGCTTTCTTT. Translating it yields CASSPRGDAGTEAFF.

The CDR3 DNA sequence: TGTGCCAGCAGTTTATTGGGGGCAAGCAATCAGCCCCAGCATTTT. Its translation: CASSLLGASNQPQHF. The chain employs TRBV27 and TRBJ1-5, with a possible D match to TRBD1 (6 bases). This CDR3 has 15 residues. The germline CDR1 and CDR2 sequences are MNHEY and SMNVEV (reference sequence). V lost 1 base and J lost 1, with 8 bases in between.

The chain carries TRBV18 and TRBJ2-3; TRBD2 matches 10 bases. Germline values: CDR1 KGHSH, CDR2 LQKENI. J lost 3 bases, V lost 6 bases, and 9 bases had no gene match. The CDR3 runs to 16 residues. In DNA form, the CDR3 reads TGTGCCAGCTCGGACTTAGCGGGAGGTGGTACAGATACGCAGTATTTT. This codes for CASSDLAGGGTDTQYF. Variable domain in full (rest from reference TRBV18 and TRBJ2-3): NAGVMQNPRHLVRRRGQEARLRCSPMKGHSHVYWYRQLPEEGLKFMVYLQKENIIDESGMPKERFSAEFPKEGPSILRIQQVVRGDSAAYFCASSDLAGGGTDTQYFGPGTRLTVL.

CDR3 sequence (DNA): TGTGCCAGCAGCGTATACGACAGGGTAGGGGCCTATGGCTACACCTTC. Protein: CASSVYDRVGAYGYTF. The J gene is TRBJ1-2, the V gene TRBV9; 7 bases are shared with TRBD1. The CDR3 has 16 residues. Germline CDR1 is SGDLS and CDR2 is YYNGEE. V lost 1 base, J lost 4 bases, and 10 bases stayed unmatched.

J is TRBJ2-2 and V is TRBV25-1; D possibly uses TRBD1 or TRBD2 (5 bases each). With 3 bases removed from V and 4 bases from J, the gap between germline ends came to 9 bases. The length of the CDR3 is 14 residues. Germline values: CDR1 MGHDK, CDR2 SYGVNS. The CDR3 nucleotides are TGTGCCAGCAGTGAGGCAGGGACCACCGGGGAGCTGTTTTTT. Amino acid sequence: CASSEAGTTGELFF. Together with reference TRBV25-1 and TRBJ2-2, the CDR3 gives the full variable domain: EADIYQTPRYLVIGTGKKITLECSQTMGHDKMYWYQQDPGMELHLIHYSYGVNSTEKGDLSSESTVSRIRTEHFPLTLESARPSHTSQYLCASSEAGTTGELFFGEGSRLTVL.

This clone was recorded a few times. The J gene is TRBJ2-3, the V gene TRBV7-9, with 11 nucleotides matching TRBD2. V dropped 4 bases and J dropped 6; count of bases not matched to a gene: 12. Germline values: CDR1 SEHNR, CDR2 FQNEAQ (reference sequence). The CDR3 has 17 residues. DNA of the CDR3: TGTGCCAGCAGCTATTTAGCGGGGGGGCTTCGATGGGATACGCAGTATTTT. As protein: CASSYLAGGLRWDTQYF.

The J gene is TRBJ2-3, the V gene TRBV5-4, with TRBD2 matching over 9 bases. The trim removed 4 bases at V and 1 base at J, leaving 4 bases unmatched. The CDR3 length is 15 residues. Germline CDR1 and CDR2: SGHNT and YYREEE (reference sequence). CDR3 bases: TGTGCCAGCAGCCTAAGCGGGGGGCGCACAGATACGCAGTATTTT. The encoded protein is CASSLSGGRTDTQYF.

V usage is TRBV2 and J usage is TRBJ1-3; D uncertain. Trimming pared 8 bases from V and 2 bases from J, leaving 16 bases between. Germline-derived CDR1 and CDR2 are SNHLY and FYNNEI. The CDR3 is 15 amino acids. The CDR3 here is CASLEPWSTGNTIYF. DNA of the CDR3: TGTGCCAGCCTTGAGCCTTGGTCAACTGGAAACACCATATATTTT. Full variable domain (remainder filled in from reference TRBV2 and TRBJ1-3): EPEVTQTPSHQVTQMGQEVILRCVPISNHLYFYWYRQILGQKVEFLVSFYNNEISEKSEIFDDQFSVERPDGSNFTLKIRSTKLEDSAMYFCASLEPWSTGNTIYFGEGSWLTVV.

The chain couples TRBV7-6 to TRBJ1-1, with D unresolved. This CDR3 spans 13 amino acids. The germline V gene encodes CDR1 SGHVS and CDR2 FNYEAQ. The V end was cut by 5 bases, the J end by 4 bases, with 11 bases between. The CDR3 here is CASSPTGSTEAFF. In DNA, the CDR3 is TGTGCCAGCAGCCCGACTGGTAGCACTGAAGCTTTCTTT.

The chain uses TRBV9 and TRBJ2-3; D is uncertain. The CDR3 runs to 13 residues. Trimming stripped 4 bases from V and 6 bases from J, with 12 bases between. Per the germline V gene, CDR1 is SGDLS and CDR2 is YYNGEE. CDR3 in amino acids: CASSFPTEDTQYF. The CDR3 DNA follows: TGTGCCAGCAGCTTCCCCACGGAGGATACGCAGTATTTT.

This rearrangement joins TRBV28 to TRBJ2-6, with 11 bases aligning to TRBD1. The CDR3 loop spans 18 amino acids. Germline CDR1 is MDHEN and CDR2 is SYDVKM. Losses at the gene ends were 5 bases for V and 1 base for J; bases not matched to a gene: 7. The CDR3 DNA is TGTGCCAGCAGTCCTTGGACAGGGGGCGCATCTGGGGCCAACGTCCTGACTTTC. Translating gives CASSPWTGGASGANVLTF.

The table lists this clone with a count of one. This may be a read error: a much more frequent sequence differs by one nucleotide. This CDR3 is also generated by other DNA sequences in the sample. The chain recombines TRBV5-6 with TRBJ2-7, with 10 bases aligning to TRBD1. The CDR3 loop spans 15 amino acids. Germline V gene lookup returns CDR1 SGHDT and CDR2 YYEEEE. Trimming cost V 4 bases and J 5 bases; bases outside gene matches: 9. The CDR3 nucleotides are TGTGCCAGCAGCCCTCCGGGACAGGGGACCCACGAGCAGTACTTC. Protein sequence: CASSPPGQGTHEQYF.

The chain combines TRBV18 with TRBJ2-7, with 7 bases identical to TRBD2. The germline V gene has CDR1 KGHSH and CDR2 LQKENI. V shed 2 bases, J shed 3 bases, and the junction held 1 base outside the gene matches. The CDR3 extends over 13 amino acids. CDR3 sequence: CASSPGDYYEQYF. CDR3 sequence (DNA): TGTGCCAGCTCACCAGGGGACTACTACGAGCAGTACTTC.

The chain is built from TRBV10-3 and TRBJ1-1, with D hard to call. Germline CDR1 ENHRY, CDR2 SYGVKD. The CDR3 sequence is 12 residues long. Trimming shortened V by 1 base and J by 7 bases, and 7 bases separated the two germline ends. This chain's CDR3 is CAISEWPGEAFF. In nucleotides, the CDR3 is TGTGCCATCAGTGAGTGGCCAGGTGAAGCTTTCTTT.